Below, 8 T cell receptor beta chains from the same sample are listed, as sequenced in a study of blood T cell repertoires in COVID-19 (TCRdb year 2020). Libraries were made using the immunoSEQ multiplex PCR assay. TCRdb's version of the immuneACCESS table is confined to in-frame rearrangements and falls short of the full clone set. An unresolved V gene accounts for under half of the shortfall where checked; the remainder is of unknown origin. This sample lists 200,000 to 300,000 clones; about nine tenths were detected once. 1% to 1.5% of the sample rests with the top ten. Specimen: PBMCs or T cells enriched from blood (not recorded which). Receptor source: a middle-aged woman with acute COVID-19.

The chain uses TRBV11-3 and TRBJ2-1; possibly TRBD1 for D (6 bases). There are 15 residues in the CDR3. The V gene's germline CDR1 is SGHNT and CDR2 YENEEA. V shed 0 bases and J shed 7 bases, with 13 bases lying between them. The CDR3 region has the DNA TGTGCCAGCAGCTTAGAACTAGGGGGTTTGAATGAGCAGTTCTTC. This sequence encodes CASSLELGGLNEQFF.

The chain's CDR3 is CASSVGGLAGGQETQYF. The CDR3 nucleotides read TGTGCCAGCAGCGTAGGAGGACTAGCGGGAGGCCAAGAGACCCAGTACTTC. This chain connects TRBV9 to TRBJ2-5; 14 bases are shared with TRBD2. The trim removed 0 bases at V and 1 base at J, leaving 2 bases unmatched. The germline CDR1 and CDR2 sequences are SGDLS and YYNGEE. The CDR3 runs 17 residues.

This chain links TRBV4-3 with TRBJ1-2; TRBD1 agrees at 7 bases. Germline V CDR1 and CDR2: LGHNA, YSLEER. CDR3 length: 17 amino acids. V gave up 2 bases and J gave up 1 base; unmatched junction bases: 10. Written as DNA, the CDR3 is TGCGCCAGCAGCCAAAGGGACCCGGGACAGATTAACTATGGCTACACCTTC. Translated, it gives CASSQRDPGQINYGYTF.

V and J are TRBV7-9 and TRBJ2-5; tentative D call: TRBD2 (5 bases). Germline loops: CDR1 SEHNR, CDR2 FQNEAQ (reference sequence). Trimming left V 4 bases short and J 0 bases short, with 12 bases between. This CDR3 has 15 amino acids. The CDR3 region is CASSSRSGYQETQYF. The DNA of the CDR3 is TGTGCCAGCAGCTCGAGGAGCGGCTACCAAGAGACCCAGTACTTC.

The rearrangement joins TRBV28 to TRBJ1-2, with D perhaps matching TRBD1 (6 bases). The V end was cut by 5 bases, the J end by 4 bases, with 14 bases between. The length of the CDR3 is 14 residues. The germline V gene has CDR1 MDHEN and CDR2 SYDVKM. The CDR3 loop reads CASSPLDSPYGYTF. The CDR3 nucleotides are TGTGCCAGCAGTCCACTGGACAGTCCCTATGGCTACACCTTC.

The rearrangement links TRBV12-3 or TRBV12-4 to TRBJ1-1; D call uncertain. Deletions cut 4 bases from V and 1 base from J, with 4 bases between. This CDR3 comprises 12 residues. The CDR3 nucleotides read TGTGCCAGCAGTTACGGGAACACTGAAGCTTTCTTT. Protein sequence: CASSYGNTEAFF.

A single count supports this clone. The chain joins TRBV3-1 (or the pseudogene TRBV3-2) to TRBJ1-1; D might be TRBD1 (6 bases). V was pared by 1 base and J by 1 base, with 10 bases between. Germline loops: CDR1 LGHDT, CDR2 YNNKEL (reference sequence). The CDR3 totals 15 residues. This CDR3 reads CASSQVGRGNTEAFF. CDR3 sequence (DNA): TGTGCCAGCAGCCAAGTGGGCAGGGGGAACACTGAAGCTTTCTTT.

The chain employs TRBV12-3 or TRBV12-4 and TRBJ1-1; a possible D gene is TRBD1 (5 bases). The CDR3 is 13 amino acids. Trimming removed 7 bases at V and 4 bases at J, with 13 bases between. CDR3 region: CASTPTVGTEAFF. The CDR3 nucleotides read TGTGCCAGCACCCCGACAGTGGGCACTGAAGCTTTCTTT.